This passage covers 10 T cell receptor beta chains from one sample sequenced in a study of vaccination effects on CD4 cells after COVID-19. These TCRs' antigens remain unknown. Sequencing was preceded by expansion of antigen-specific CD4+ T cells with viral peptide pools in the ViraFEST assay. Following 10 days of culture, CD4+ T cells were isolated. All study participants received two doses of BNT162b2 or mRNA-1273 vaccine. Produced via immunoSEQ multiplex PCR; TCRdb's table is partial and in-frame only. Of around 16,000 clones in the sample, about 75% are singletons; the top ten hold approximately 19%. The sample was CD4+ T cells from PBMCs cultured with HCoV-NL63 spike peptides, taken after COVID-19 vaccination. Receptors were obtained from a human donor who received a COVID-19 vaccine.

The DNA for the CDR3 is TGTGCCAGCAGCCCGTCCGAGATTAGCTCCTACGAGCAGTACTTC. It is translated as CASSPSEISSYEQYF. The genes are TRBV7-2 and TRBJ2-7; D unclear. The CDR3 contains 15 residues. The germline CDR1 and CDR2 sequences are SGHTA and FQGNSA. V dropped 5 bases and J dropped 0 bases, with 14 bases sitting between them. The full variable domain, in which reference TRBV7-2 and TRBJ2-7 provide the parts outside the CDR3, is GAGVSQSPSNKVTEKGKDVELRCDPISGHTALYWYRQSLGQGLEFLIYFQGNSAPDKSGLPSDRFSAERTGGSVSTLTIQRTQQEDSAVYLCASSPSEISSYEQYFGPGTRLTVT.

V is TRBV3-1 (or the pseudogene TRBV3-2) and J is TRBJ1-2, with D possibly TRBD1 on 6 matching bases. Germline V gene lookup returns CDR1 LGHDT and CDR2 YNNKEL (reference sequence). V lost 3 bases to trimming and J lost 7 bases, with 21 bases between them. This CDR3 region has 16 residues. The CDR3 reads CASSQSAGGALSGYTF. The CDR3 region has the DNA TGTGCCAGCAGCCAGTCAGCGGGGGGGGCGCTCAGTGGCTACACCTTC.

The V call is TRBV19, the J call TRBJ2-7, with TRBD2 matching 9 bases. V trimming: 5 bases; J trimming: 6 bases; junction bases outside the gene matches: 11. Germline CDR1 LNHDA, CDR2 SQIVND (reference sequence). The CDR3 extends over 15 amino acids. In DNA form, the CDR3 reads TGTGCCAGTAGTTCCTTATCACAGCGGGGGGTCGAGCAGTACTTC. It codes for CASSSLSQRGVEQYF.

The J gene is TRBJ1-5, the V gene TRBV27; TRBD1 matches at 10 bases. J was trimmed by 9 bases and V by 3 bases; bases with no gene match: 17. Germline values: CDR1 MNHEY, CDR2 SMNVEV (reference sequence). The CDR3 contains 18 residues. The CDR3 sequence: CASSLTGGTQQARGPQHF. The CDR3 bases are TGTGCCAGCAGTTTGACAGGGGGCACGCAGCAGGCCAGGGGGCCCCAGCATTTT.

This sequence joins TRBV5-5 and TRBJ1-3; D is unclear. The CDR3 contains 16 residues. The ends were cut back, 4 bases at V and 3 bases at J, with 17 bases in the middle. Per germline, CDR1 SGHKS and CDR2 YYEKEE (reference sequence). The CDR3 DNA is TGTGCCAGCAGCCCGACGACCCTTCGCGGTGGAAACACCATATATTTT. Translating gives CASSPTTLRGGNTIYF.

The rearrangement links TRBV7-8 to TRBJ1-6; D gene uncertain. This CDR3 is 13 amino acids long. From germline, CDR1 is SGHVS and CDR2 FQNEAQ. V lost 5 bases and J 7 bases, leaving 9 bases between the germline ends. In nucleotides, the CDR3 is TGTGCCAGCAGCCTAAAAATGAATTCACCCCTCCACTTT. Protein product: CASSLKMNSPLHF.

The chain couples TRBV19 to TRBJ1-2; 9 bases are a match to TRBD1. CDR1 is LNHDA and CDR2 is SQIVND in the germline V gene (reference sequence). This CDR3 is 15 amino acids long. V gave up 5 bases and J gave up 3 bases; unmatched junction bases: 7. The DNA of the CDR3 is TGTGCCAGTAGTTCTAAGGACAGGGGACACTATGGCTACACCTTC. Amino acid sequence: CASSSKDRGHYGYTF.

The rearrangement links TRBV13 to TRBJ2-7; 12 bases match TRBD2. V gave up 5 bases and J gave up 0 bases; unmatched junction bases: 14. Germline-derived CDR1 and CDR2 are PRHDT and FYEKMQ (reference sequence). The CDR3 runs to 19 residues. The CDR3 loop is CASSPRTSGEKSSSYEQYF. The CDR3 coding sequence is TGTGCCAGCAGCCCAAGGACTAGCGGGGAGAAGTCAAGCTCCTACGAGCAGTACTTC. The entire variable domain, with the rest obtained from reference TRBV13 and TRBJ2-7, is as follows: AAGVIQSPRHLIKEKRETATLKCYPIPRHDTVYWYQQGPGQDPQFLISFYEKMQSDKGSIPDRFSAQQFSDYHSELNMSSLELGDSALYFCASSPRTSGEKSSSYEQYFGPGTRLTVT.

The chain links TRBV29-1 to TRBJ2-1; D is perhaps TRBD1 (6 bases). CDR3 length: 16 residues. Per germline, CDR1 SQVTM and CDR2 ANQGSEA. Trimming took off 8 bases at V and 5 bases at J, with 25 bases between the two ends. The CDR3 protein is CSPITYREVGHNEQFF. DNA of the CDR3: TGCAGCCCGATAACGTACAGGGAAGTGGGGCACAATGAGCAGTTCTTC.

The rearrangement uses TRBV12-3 or TRBV12-4 and TRBJ1-5, with no clear D. The CDR3 loop spans 13 amino acids. Trimming took 6 bases from V and 11 from J, leaving 17 bases between them. CDR3 in DNA: TGTGCCAGCAGCACATTTAATCTCAGGTCCCAGCATTTT. Its translation: CASSTFNLRSQHF.